The T cell receptor (beta chain) under discussion was sequenced for a study of vaccination and CD4 T cells after COVID-19. Points from the study as a whole: Looking at convalescent patients, a median around 86% of reactive clones were present only post-vaccination.

The length of the CDR3 is 14 residues. The V gene's germline CDR1 is SGHDT and CDR2 YYEEEE. V lost 2 bases to trimming and J lost 6 bases, with 15 bases between them. Sequencing of the DNA from cultured CD4+ T cells was carried out with the Oncomine TCR Beta short-read assay. Each CDR3 protein is one row after TCRdb ran MiXCR on the PCR reads. The table shows about 13,000 distinct CDR3 sequences, with roughly half occurring only once. The treatment here: approximately 9-day PBMC culture with coronavirus spike peptide pools or control peptides (ViraFEST assay). Details on this clonotype: What it binds is not known.

The rearrangement links TRBV5-6 to TRBJ2-7; TRBD1 might be the D (6 bases). Source material: CD4+ T cells from blood, cultured in vitro. This receptor was taken from a human donor who had recovered from COVID-19. CDR3 region: CASSFDRTSGEQYF. The CDR3 bases are TGTGCCAGCAGCTTCGACAGGACGTCGGGCGAGCAGTACTTC.